This entry lists 24 T cell receptor beta chains sequenced from one sample in a study of beta chain features in type 1 diabetes (dated by TCRdb to about 2018). For these receptors, no antigen is known. Library construction relied on the immunoSEQ multiplex PCR assay. The High Capacity cDNA Reverse Transcription Kit was used to reverse transcribe all of the isolated RNA, meaning that expressed TCRB transcripts were what got sequenced. What TCRdb holds here is the immuneACCESS table cut down to in-frame rearrangements. Part of the clones is not present; checked against another copy, under half of the missing clones reflect an unresolved V gene, and the others are unexplained. The sample contains roughly 330,000 clones, 13% of them found a single time. In total, the top ten clones hold 0.015% of the sample. The study at large found these results: In all four CD4+ subsets, TCRB CDR3 length was moderately but significantly shorter in type 1 diabetes patients.

Sample: naive CD4+ T cells from blood. Per the publication, the cell subset or site label means: true naive CD4+ T cells. These receptors came from a woman younger than 35 with type 1 diabetes.

This clone was counted a few times. This sequence joins TRBV30 and TRBJ2-1; TRBD2 aligns across 7 bases. The germline gives CDR1 GTSNPN, CDR2 SVGIG (reference sequence). V lost 4 bases and J lost 0; bases outside the gene matches: 3. This CDR3 spans 14 amino acids. In DNA form, the CDR3 reads TGTGCCTGGACTAGCGGTCTCTCCTACAATGAGCAGTTCTTC. It encodes CAWTSGLSYNEQFF.

The rearrangement uses TRBV29-1 and TRBJ1-1, with a possible D match to TRBD1 (6 bases). V was pared by 4 bases and J by 0 bases, with 15 bases between. Germline CDR1 is SQVTM and CDR2 is ANQGSEA. The CDR3 runs 15 residues. The CDR3 loop is CSVGQGLSMNTEAFF. CDR3 coding DNA: TGCAGCGTTGGGCAGGGGTTGTCCATGAACACTGAAGCTTTCTTT.

This clone was seen a few times. The chain links TRBV5-1 to TRBJ2-7; D uncertain. Between the trimmed V and J ends, which lost 1 base and 7 bases, there was a span of 18 bases. Germline assignment: CDR1 SGHRS and CDR2 YFSETQ. The CDR3 is 15 residues long. The CDR3 DNA is TGCGCCAGCAGCTTGTTGGCGGTTCCCTCTAGTGAGCAGTACTTC. It is translated as CASSLLAVPSSEQYF.

The chain employs TRBV5-1 and TRBJ2-7, with 8 nucleotides matching TRBD1. V lost 4 bases and J lost 3; bases outside the gene matches: 6. CDR1 and CDR2 (germline): SGHRS, YFSETQ. The CDR3 contains 14 residues. CDR3 coding DNA: TGCGCCAGCAGCCGGACAGGGCCCTACTACGAGCAGTACTTC. Translated, it gives CASSRTGPYYEQYF.

The chain has TRBV11-2 and TRBJ2-6; 12 positions match TRBD2. This CDR3 contains 19 residues. Trimming removed 1 base from V and 0 bases from J; junction bases left unmatched: 4. Germline values: CDR1 SGHAT, CDR2 FQNNGV. The chain's CDR3 is CASSLAGLAGISGANVLTF. The CDR3 DNA is TGTGCCAGCAGCTTAGCTGGACTAGCGGGAATCTCTGGGGCCAACGTCCTGACTTTC.

In its sample, this clone was seen a few times. This chain joins TRBV11-2 and TRBJ1-1; no clear D gene. The CDR3 is 15 residues long. CDR1 and CDR2 (germline): SGHAT, FQNNGV. V was pared by 2 bases and J by 5 bases, with 15 bases between. CDR3 bases: TGTGCCAGCAGCTTAATGGCGGGCGCAAGGACTGAAGCTTTCTTT. Its protein is CASSLMAGARTEAFF.

This clone has only a few counts. The chain uses TRBV20-1 and TRBJ2-1, with 7 bases aligning to TRBD1. The trim removed 6 bases at V and 12 bases at J, leaving 8 bases unmatched. The germline gives CDR1 DFQATT, CDR2 SNEGSKA (reference sequence). This CDR3 spans 11 amino acids. The CDR3 protein is CSADRDSRQFF. CDR3 nucleotides: TGCAGTGCAGACCGGGACAGCAGGCAGTTCTTC.

A few counts support this clone. V and J are TRBV7-2 and TRBJ2-5, with TRBD2 matching 8 bases. Trimming cost V 2 bases and J 2 bases; bases outside gene matches: 7. This CDR3 contains 16 residues. The V gene's germline CDR1 is SGHTA and CDR2 FQGNSA. CDR3 region: CASSLSPAGGQETQYF. CDR3 DNA: TGTGCCAGCAGCTTATCCCCCGCGGGAGGACAAGAGACCCAGTACTTC.

This clone was picked up a small number of times. The chain joins TRBV7-6 to TRBJ2-3, with 8 nucleotides matching TRBD2. The J segment lost 3 bases and the V segment lost 1 base, leaving 6 bases of the junction unmatched. CDR3 length: 16 residues. The V gene's germline CDR1 is SGHVS and CDR2 FNYEAQ. The CDR3 DNA is TGTGCCAGCAGCTTAGTGGCGGGAGGTTTAACAGATACGCAGTATTTT. This codes for CASSLVAGGLTDTQYF. Full variable domain (missing parts from reference TRBV7-6 and TRBJ2-3): GAGVSQSPRYKVTKRGQDVALRCDPISGHVSLYWYRQALGQGPEFLTYFNYEAQQDKSGLPNDRFSAERPEGSISTLTIQRTEQRDSAMYRCASSLVAGGLTDTQYFGPGTRLTVL.

In this sample, this clone turned up a few times. The chain uses TRBV11-2 and TRBJ1-2, with D perhaps TRBD1 (6 bases). V lost 3 bases and J 4 bases, leaving 12 bases between the germline ends. Germline V gene lookup returns CDR1 SGHAT and CDR2 FQNNGV. This CDR3 has 14 residues. CDR3 region: CASSFRAGVYGYTF. The CDR3 DNA follows: TGTGCCAGCAGCTTTCGGGCAGGGGTCTATGGCTACACCTTC.

This clone was seen only a few times. This chain links TRBV4-3 with TRBJ1-4, with D hard to call. This CDR3 has 13 amino acids. Germline CDR1 reads LGHNA; CDR2 reads YSLEER. V dropped 3 bases and J dropped 6 bases, with 8 bases sitting between them. DNA of the CDR3: TGCGCCAGCAGCCACTCCTATGATGAAAAACTGTTTTTT. Translated: CASSHSYDEKLFF.

The chain is built from TRBV5-1 and TRBJ2-3, with 7 positions matching TRBD2. The germline V gene has CDR1 SGHRS and CDR2 YFSETQ. The CDR3 spans 15 residues. V lost 2 bases to trimming and J lost 2 bases; unmatched junction nucleotides: 5. DNA for the CDR3: TGCGCCAGCAGCTTTGGGGGGGGTTCCACAGATACGCAGTATTTT. Its protein product is CASSFGGGSTDTQYF.

The rearrangement uses TRBV30 and TRBJ2-1; 8 bases align to TRBD2. The CDR3 length is 16 residues. The V gene end was trimmed by 4 bases and the J gene end by 5 bases; junction bases not matched to a gene: 13. Per germline, CDR1 GTSNPN and CDR2 SVGIG (reference sequence). CDR3 protein: CAWNRGASGPHNEQFF. The CDR3 nucleotides read TGTGCCTGGAACCGAGGGGCTAGCGGGCCCCACAATGAGCAGTTCTTC.

This clone appeared a few times. The chain links TRBV5-1 to TRBJ2-1; TRBD1 agrees at 9 bases. Germline CDR1 reads SGHRS; CDR2 reads YFSETQ. With 5 bases clipped from V and 5 bases from J, the junction kept 2 bases outside the gene matches. This CDR3 is 13 amino acids long. The CDR3 bases are TGCGCCAGCAGACAGGGGGCTAACAATGAGCAGTTCTTC. Its translation is CASRQGANNEQFF.

This chain connects TRBV18 to TRBJ2-1, with 7 bases fitting TRBD2. The CDR3 length is 15 residues. V lost 0 bases to trimming and J lost 3 bases; unmatched junction nucleotides: 2. Germline CDR1 is KGHSH and CDR2 is LQKENI. The CDR3 nucleotides are TGTGCCAGCTCACCACCTAGCGGGTTCTACAATGAGCAGTTCTTC. This sequence encodes CASSPPSGFYNEQFF.

The chain recombines TRBV18 with TRBJ2-3; no clear D. CDR3 length: 15 residues. V was cut by 1 base and J by 2 bases, with 10 bases left in between. The germline V gene encodes CDR1 KGHSH and CDR2 LQKENI. CDR3 nucleotide sequence: TGTGCCAGCTCACCACAGGCAGGCCACACAGATACGCAGTATTTT. Translation: CASSPQAGHTDTQYF.

This rearrangement joins TRBV7-2 to TRBJ2-1; 7 nucleotides line up with TRBD2. Germline trimming cut 5 bases from V and 9 bases from J; bases unmatched to any gene: 7. Germline V gives CDR1 SGHTA, CDR2 FQGNSA. The CDR3 contains 13 residues. The CDR3 DNA reads TGTGCCAGCAGCGGCCGGGACTACGTTGAGCAGTTCTTC. Its translation is CASSGRDYVEQFF. Full variable domain (rest looked up from reference TRBV7-2 and TRBJ2-1): GAGVSQSPSNKVTEKGKDVELRCDPISGHTALYWYRQSLGQGLEFLIYFQGNSAPDKSGLPSDRFSAERTGGSVSTLTIQRTQQEDSAVYLCASSGRDYVEQFFGPGTRLTVL.

This clone showed up just a few times. The chain has TRBV5-1 and TRBJ2-1, with D maybe TRBD2 (6 bases). The V gene lost 1 base and the J gene lost 7 bases, with 18 bases spanning the gap. The CDR3 sequence is 16 residues long. Germline loops: CDR1 SGHRS, CDR2 YFSETQ. The CDR3: CASSLFPLASENEQFF. The CDR3 region has the DNA TGCGCCAGCAGCTTGTTCCCCCTCGCTAGCGAGAATGAGCAGTTCTTC.

This clone was observed a few times. J is TRBJ2-5 and V is TRBV28; D unclear. The germline gives CDR1 MDHEN, CDR2 SYDVKM. V dropped 6 bases and J dropped 4 bases, with 18 bases sitting between them. The CDR3 has 15 amino acids. CDR3 loop: CASSRTDWVAETQYF. The CDR3 DNA reads TGTGCCAGCAGCCGCACAGATTGGGTTGCAGAGACCCAGTACTTC.

Remarks on this clone: Other DNA sequences in this specimen translate into the identical CDR3. The chain links TRBV5-1 to TRBJ2-7; a weak D match, TRBD2 (6 bases). Per the germline V gene, CDR1 is SGHRS and CDR2 is YFSETQ. With 0 bases removed from V and 4 bases from J, the gap between germline ends came to 11 bases. The CDR3 spans 14 residues. Written as DNA, the CDR3 is TGCGCCAGCAGCTTGGGGGGAGGATCGTACGAGCAGTACTTC. The encoded protein is CASSLGGGSYEQYF.

This chain uses TRBV27 with TRBJ2-1, with D perhaps matching TRBD1 (5 bases). CDR3 length: 13 amino acids. Germline V gene lookup returns CDR1 MNHEY and CDR2 SMNVEV (reference sequence). Trimming cost V 3 bases and J 4 bases, with 7 bases left between them. CDR3 bases: TGTGCCAGCAGTTTCCAGGGATACAATGAGCAGTTCTTC. This sequence encodes CASSFQGYNEQFF.

The table lists this clone with a few counts. This chain links TRBV2 with TRBJ2-4; 10 bases are shared with TRBD2. Trimming cost V 6 bases and J 6 bases; bases outside gene matches: 11. CDR1 and CDR2 (germline): SNHLY, FYNNEI. This CDR3 is 16 amino acids long. CDR3 bases: TGTGCCAGCAGGGCAAAGCTAGCGGGAGATCGAAACATTCAGTACTTC. Translation: CASRAKLAGDRNIQYF.

This clone was observed a few times. The chain recombines TRBV7-9 with TRBJ2-7; D call uncertain. This CDR3 comprises 13 residues. Germline V lookup: CDR1 SEHNR, CDR2 FQNEAQ (reference sequence). V lost 0 bases and J 3 bases, leaving 6 bases between the germline ends. The CDR3 is CASSLAASYEQYF. As DNA, the CDR3 is TGTGCCAGCAGCTTAGCCGCCAGCTACGAGCAGTACTTC.

This clone was counted a few times. This specimen includes other DNA sequences encoding the same CDR3. The chain combines TRBV18 with TRBJ2-5; the D gene is possibly TRBD1 (5 bases). The germline V gene encodes CDR1 KGHSH and CDR2 LQKENI. Between the trimmed V and J ends, which lost 2 bases and 4 bases, there was a span of 8 bases. The CDR3 runs 13 residues. CDR3 nucleotide sequence: TGTGCCAGCTCACCAGGTCAGGGAGAGACCCAGTACTTC. It codes for CASSPGQGETQYF.